These 27 T cell receptor delta chains came from one sample sequenced in a study of Vγ9Vδ2 T cells in congenital toxoplasmosis. Template-switch reverse transcription used TRGC- and TRDC-specific primers together in a single tube. The TRGC primer design covered both constant genes, TRGC1 and TRGC2. TCRdb ran CATT on the reads. The repertoire includes about 910 delta-chain clones, 15% to 20% of them detected once, and 15% to 19% sits in the top ten. The sequenced sample consisted of gamma-delta T cells from blood. Receptors originate from a child under 10 years old born to a mother with Toxoplasma gondii infection during pregnancy, either congenitally infected or uninfected (not recorded which).

This clone rates as medium-sized. This chain joins TRDV2 and TRDJ1; D is unresolved. Trimming took off 3 bases at V and 0 bases at J, with 13 bases between the two ends. This CDR3 comprises 15 residues. In germline, CDR1 is GEAIGNYY, CDR2 EKD. The CDR3: CACDSLSFYTDKLIF. CDR3 DNA: TGTGCCTGTGACTCACTCTCCTTTTACACCGATAAACTCATCTTT.

This clone ranks as medium-sized. The rearrangement joins TRDV2 to TRDJ3; TRDD3 matches 8 bases. The CDR3 sequence is 21 residues long. Germline V CDR1 and CDR2: GEAIGNYY, EKD. Losses at the gene ends were 7 bases for V and 0 bases for J; bases not matched to a gene: 19. This CDR3 is CACDNWGAPRKSSWDTRQMFF. The CDR3 DNA sequence: TGTGCCTGCGATAACTGGGGGGCGCCCCGCAAAAGCTCCTGGGACACCCGACAGATGTTTTTC.

A note on this clone: Since a far larger clone is one base different, this is likely a read error. This chain joins TRDV1 and TRDJ1, with 8 bases matching TRDD3. CDR3 length: 18 amino acids. Germline V gives CDR1 TSWWSYY, CDR2 QGS. With V trimmed by 4 bases and J by 0 bases, 13 bases remained unmatched. The CDR3 region is CALGGHSSLGDYTDKLIF. The CDR3 nucleotides are TGTGCTCTTGGGGGCCATTCGAGCCTGGGGGACTACACCGATAAACTCATCTTT.

This clone is classed as large (0.1 to 1%). The sample contains more than one DNA sequence encoding this CDR3. Although no V gene was called, TRDJ1 is the J gene; the D segment call TRDD3 is taken from the table without a DNA check. This CDR3 is built from 15 residues. In DNA form, the CDR3 reads TGTGCTCTTGGGGAACTGCTGGACTACACCGATAAACTCATCTTT. The encoded protein is CALGELLDYTDKLIF.

This clone qualifies as large (0.1 to 1%). The chain is built from TRDV2 and TRDJ1; 9 nucleotides agree with TRDD3. This CDR3 is built from 13 residues. The germline CDR1 and CDR2 sequences are GEAIGNYY and EKD. Trimming removed 3 bases from V and 4 bases from J; junction bases left unmatched: 2. The CDR3 region is CACDVLGDDKLIF. CDR3 DNA: TGTGCCTGTGACGTACTGGGGGACGATAAACTCATCTTT.

This clone is categorized as large. The rearrangement joins TRDV2 to TRDJ3; 8 positions match TRDD3. Germline V gene sequence: CDR1 GEAIGNYY, CDR2 EKD. V lost 0 bases, J lost 0 bases, and 12 bases stayed unmatched. This CDR3 comprises 21 residues. CDR3 protein: CACDTAVRDTRSSWDTRQMFF. For the CDR3, the DNA is TGTGCCTGTGACACCGCGGTGAGGGATACGCGCAGCTCCTGGGACACCCGACAGATGTTTTTC.

By frequency in the sample, this clone is large. The chain combines TRAV38-2/DV8 with TRDJ1; TRDD3 is a possible D gene (5 bases). There are 14 residues in the CDR3. V was cut by 2 bases and J by 0 bases, with 8 bases left in between. Per the germline V gene, CDR1 is TSESDYY and CDR2 is QEAYKQQN. The CDR3 loop is CAYRRYWYTDKLIF. The CDR3 coding sequence is TGTGCTTATAGGAGATACTGGTACACCGATAAACTCATCTTT.

Only one count was recorded for this clone. A read error may be the cause here, since a much bigger clone is one base away. This chain joins TRDV2 and TRDJ1, with TRDD3 identical over 7 bases. TCRdb is silent on the J gene; assignment here came from matching the DNA to germline. The J segment lost 0 bases and the V segment lost 1 base, leaving 10 bases of the junction unmatched. Per germline, CDR1 GEAIGNYY and CDR2 EKD. There are 17 residues in the CDR3. The CDR3 nucleotides read TGTGCCTGTGACACGCACGGGGATAGGACGTACACCGATAAACTCATCTTT. Its protein is CACDTHGDRTYTDKLIF.

Comment on this clone: A far more abundant clone sits one base away, making this likely a read error. The chain has TRDV1 and TRDJ1, with 8 nucleotides matching TRDD3. V shed 0 bases and J 13 bases; nucleotides not matched to a gene: 7. Germline CDR1 is TSWWSYY and CDR2 is QGS. This CDR3 is built from 13 residues. CDR3 bases: TGTGCTCTTGGGGAACTGAACCTGGGGGAGCCCATCTTT. The encoded protein is CALGELNLGEPIF.

This sequence joins TRDV2 and TRDJ1; weak D call: TRDD3 (6 bases). The J gene was missing in TCRdb and was found by matching the end of the DNA to germline. V shed 3 bases and J shed 4 bases, with 14 bases lying between them. CDR3 size: 14 residues. Germline assignment: CDR1 GEAIGNYY and CDR2 EKD. The chain's CDR3 is CACDPWGTGDKLIF. The DNA of the CDR3 is TGTGCCTGTGACCCCTGGGGTACTGGCGATAAACTCATCTTT.

This clone came up a few times. This may stem from a read error, because a much larger clone lies one nucleotide away. J is TRDJ1 and V is TRDV1, with 11 bases fitting TRDD3. This CDR3 is built from 18 residues. Germline V lookup: CDR1 TSWWSYY, CDR2 QGS. With 6 bases clipped from V and 5 bases from J, the junction kept 17 bases outside the gene matches. CDR3 nucleotides: TGTGCTCTTGGAATTGGAGTAGCGGGCTGGGGGATACAGGATAAACTCATCTTT. It translates to CALGIGVAGWGIQDKLIF.

With regard to this clone: A read error likely explains this, since a far larger clone differs by one base. The chain combines TRDV2 with TRDJ3; D gene unclear. As TCRdb names no J gene, one was assigned here on the basis of a DNA match to germline. This CDR3 contains 16 residues. The germline V gene encodes CDR1 GEAIGNYY and CDR2 EKD. CDR3 region: CACDEIKDWDTRQMFF. Written as DNA, the CDR3 is TGTGCTTGTGACGAGATAAAAGACTGGGACACCCGACAGATGTTTTTC.

This clone is classed as large. The chain links TRDV2 to TRDJ1; tentatively, D is TRDD3 (6 bases). CDR1 is GEAIGNYY and CDR2 is EKD in the germline V gene. V gave up 7 bases and J gave up 2 bases, with 25 bases separating them. The CDR3 sequence is 17 residues long. The CDR3 region has the DNA TGTGCCTGCTCTACGGTCCTGGGGAAGGGGCATACCGATAAACTCATCTTT. Its protein is CACSTVLGKGHTDKLIF.

This clone is termed large. Other DNA sequences of this sample code for an identical CDR3. The chain joins TRDV1 to TRDJ1, with TRDD3 matching over 9 bases. Unmatched junction bases numbered 20, after V lost 5 bases and J lost 1 base. The V gene's germline CDR1 is TSWWSYY and CDR2 QGS. This CDR3 is 20 amino acids long. The CDR3 loop is CALGLLPPPNTGGVTDKLIF. The DNA for the CDR3 is TGTGCTCTTGGGCTCTTACCCCCCCCCAACACTGGGGGAGTCACCGATAAACTCATCTTT.

This clone was seen a handful of times. Possible read error: a much larger clone is one base away. The V gene is TRDV1, the J gene TRDJ2, with D possibly matching TRDD3 (5 bases). The CDR3 runs 19 residues. Per germline, CDR1 TSWWSYY and CDR2 QGS. V was trimmed by 2 bases and J by 1 base, leaving 20 bases between them. The CDR3 region has the DNA TGTGCTCTTGGGGAATACGGCGGCTGGGAGATCGGTTTGACAGCACAACTCTTCTTT. Its translation: CALGEYGGWEIGLTAQLFF.

Comment on this clone: A far more abundant clone sits one base away, making this likely a read error. Other DNA sequences in the same sample also yield this CDR3. The J gene is TRDJ1, the V gene TRDV1; 10 nucleotides align to TRDD3. The germline gives CDR1 TSWWSYY, CDR2 QGS. Trimming took 4 bases from V and 3 from J; bases not matched to a gene: 11. The CDR3 has 17 amino acids. The CDR3 DNA reads TGTGCTCTTGGGGCCGCTGGGGGATATGCGATCGCCGATAAACTCATCTTT. Translation gives CALGAAGGYAIADKLIF.

This clone counts as medium-sized (0.01 to 0.1%). The V gene is TRDV2, the J gene TRDJ3, with 9 bases lining up with TRDD3. Germline V gene sequence: CDR1 GEAIGNYY, CDR2 EKD. J gave up 0 bases and V 3 bases, and 2 bases lay outside the gene matches. The length of the CDR3 is 17 residues. CDR3 sequence reads: CACDVLGDSWDTRQMFF. The CDR3 DNA is TGTGCCTGTGACGTACTGGGGGACTCCTGGGACACCCGACAGATGTTTTTC.

This clone is large within its sample. The V gene is TRDV2, the J gene TRDJ2; 7 nucleotides match TRDD3. Germline V gene lookup returns CDR1 GEAIGNYY and CDR2 EKD. Trimming at V came to 3 bases and at J to 0 bases, leaving 6 bases not matched to a gene. This CDR3 is built from 16 residues. CDR3 DNA: TGTGCCTGTGACTATACTGGGGTATCTTTGACAGCACAACTCTTCTTT. Encoded protein: CACDYTGVSLTAQLFF.

This clone is labeled as large. This sequence joins TRDV2 and TRDJ3; 9 bases match TRDD3. This CDR3 spans 18 amino acids. Germline V gene sequence: CDR1 GEAIGNYY, CDR2 EKD. The junction had 3 bases not matched to a gene; V was cut back by 0 bases and J by 1 base. The CDR3 loop is CACDTVGDMSWDTRQMFF. The CDR3, as DNA: TGTGCCTGTGACACCGTGGGGGATATGTCCTGGGACACCCGACAGATGTTTTTC.

As concerns this clone: Given a much more abundant clone one base away, this may be a read error. Other DNA sequences in this specimen translate into the identical CDR3. The gene calls are TRDV1 and TRDJ1; 11 positions match TRDD3. V was pared by 4 bases and J by 8 bases, with 36 bases of the junction left unmatched. Germline-derived CDR1 and CDR2 are TSWWSYY and QGS. The CDR3 totals 24 residues. The CDR3 loop is CALGVPAFLPLPHYWGITVDKLIF. The CDR3 DNA reads TGTGCTCTTGGGGTCCCGGCCTTCCTACCGTTACCACATTACTGGGGGATAACGGTGGACAAACTCATCTTT.

This clone is judged medium-sized. The chain couples TRDV2 to TRDJ1, with 7 bases lining up with TRDD3. J gave up 1 base and V 2 bases, and 6 bases lay outside the gene matches. CDR1 is GEAIGNYY and CDR2 is EKD in the germline V gene. CDR3 size: 15 residues. CDR3 region: CACDILGAPTDKLIF. CDR3 in DNA: TGTGCCTGTGACATTCTGGGGGCACCCACCGATAAACTCATCTTT.

The gene calls are TRDV2 and TRDJ3, with 8 bases fitting TRDD3. No J gene is reported in TCRdb; it was inferred here by comparing the DNA with germline. The ends lost 3 bases at V and 0 bases at J; junction bases unmatched: 24. Germline-derived CDR1 and CDR2 are GEAIGNYY and EKD. This CDR3 has 24 residues. The CDR3 is CACDPWRGDTLTNLRSWDTRQMFF. CDR3 bases: TGTGCCTGTGACCCATGGAGAGGGGATACACTTACGAACCTGCGCTCCTGGGACACCCGACAGATGTTTTTC.

The V gene is TRDV2, the J gene TRDJ1; 10 nucleotides line up with TRDD3. Germline CDR1 and CDR2: GEAIGNYY and EKD. J was trimmed by 4 bases and V by 6 bases; bases with no gene match: 19. This CDR3 contains 18 residues. The DNA for the CDR3 is TGTGCCTGTAACCCTTGGGGGATACACACACGCCAACTCGATAAACTCATCTTT. Its translation: CACNPWGIHTRQLDKLIF.

In its sample, this clone was seen a few times. This likely came from a read error, as a far larger clone is one base away. This chain links TRDV2 with TRDJ1; 9 nucleotides match TRDD3. The CDR3 is made up of 14 amino acids. Germline V CDR1 and CDR2: GEAIGNYY, EKD. The V segment lost 2 bases and the J segment 2 bases; nucleotides outside the gene matches: 2. In DNA form, the CDR3 reads TGTGCCTGTGACATACTGGGGGAGACCGATAAACTCATCTTT. Its translation is CACDILGETDKLIF.

With regard to this clone: This likely came from a read error, as a far larger clone is one base away. The chain recombines TRDV2 with TRDJ1; possibly TRDD3 for D (5 bases). TCRdb carries no J gene annotation; the J gene was assigned here by matching the DNA with germline. CDR3 length: 14 residues. Germline values: CDR1 GEAIGNYY, CDR2 EKD. V lost 2 bases, J lost 2 bases, and 11 bases lay in between. Written as DNA, the CDR3 is TGTGCCTGTGACATACTGTGGGATACCGATAAACTCATCTTT. Amino acid sequence: CACDILWDTDKLIF.

As to this clone: It is likely a read error: a sequence one base away is far more abundant. The rearrangement joins TRDV1 to TRDJ1; 9 bases line up with TRDD3. Germline matching of the DNA provided the J gene here, since TCRdb leaves it blank. The CDR3 has 23 residues. CDR1 and CDR2 from the germline V gene are TSWWSYY and QGS. The CDR3 DNA is TGTGCTCATGGGGAATCCCTACCCCCAATGCTTCCACCTGGGGGATTGTACACCGATAAACTCATCTTT. Encoded protein: CAHGESLPPMLPPGGLYTDKLIF.

This clone turned up a few times. This likely reflects a read error, since a far larger clone is one base away. This CDR3 is also generated by other DNA sequences in the sample. J is TRDJ4 and V is TRDV1; possible D gene TRDD3, 6 bases. Between the trimmed V and J ends, which lost 5 bases and 0 bases, there was a span of 43 bases. CDR1 TSWWSYY and CDR2 QGS come from the germline V gene. The CDR3 totals 24 residues. The CDR3: CALGPRQVLPLTGGYMGVARPLIF. In DNA, the CDR3 is TGTGCTCTTGGGCCCAGACAGGTACTTCCCTTAACTGGCGGATACATGGGGGTGGCCAGACCCCTGATCTTT.